Shown below are 5 T cell receptor beta chains from a single sample sequenced in a study of T cell responses to AZD1222 COVID-19 vaccine. TCRdb's table, derived via immunoSEQ multiplex PCR, lists solely in-frame clones and lacks some. The sample lists around 91,000 clones; about nine tenths were seen once. Material: peripheral blood, obtained 28 days after the second AZD1222 dose. These receptors were taken from an adult who received the AZD1222 COVID-19 vaccine.

The V call is TRBV3-1 (or the pseudogene TRBV3-2), the J call TRBJ2-6, with TRBD2 matching over 8 bases. The CDR3 runs to 17 residues. With V trimmed by 1 base and J by 1 base, 3 bases remained unmatched. Germline V lookup: CDR1 LGHDT, CDR2 YNNKEL (reference sequence). For the CDR3, the DNA is TGTGCCAGCAGCCAAGGACTAGCGATATCTGGGGCCAACGTCCTGACTTTC. This codes for CASSQGLAISGANVLTF.

The CDR3, as DNA: TGCAGCGGGAGGCCCAGACAGGGCATGAACACTGAAGCTTTCTTT. This sequence encodes CSGRPRQGMNTEAFF. The rearrangement uses TRBV29-1 and TRBJ1-1; 7 nucleotides align to TRBD1. Germline loops: CDR1 SQVTM, CDR2 ANQGSEA. This CDR3 region has 15 residues. Trimming took 7 bases from V and 0 from J; bases not matched to a gene: 11.

The J gene is TRBJ2-1, the V gene TRBV5-1, with 7 bases identical to TRBD2. The CDR3 sequence is 13 residues long. The trim removed 5 bases at V and 7 bases at J, leaving 6 bases unmatched. The germline V gene encodes CDR1 SGHRS and CDR2 YFSETQ. CDR3 coding DNA: TGCGCCAGCAGGAAGCGGGACCCGAATGAGCAGTTCTTC. Amino acids: CASRKRDPNEQFF. Together with reference TRBV5-1 and TRBJ2-1, the CDR3 gives the full variable domain: KAGVTQTPRYLIKTRGQQVTLSCSPISGHRSVSWYQQTPGQGLQFLFEYFSETQRNKGNFPGRFSGRQFSNSRSEMNVSTLELGDSALYLCASRKRDPNEQFFGPGTRLTVL.

The chain recombines TRBV19 with TRBJ1-1, with D possibly TRBD1 on 5 matching bases. V was shortened by 6 bases and J by 5 bases, with 22 bases between the two germline ends. The CDR3 is 16 amino acids. Germline V gene lookup returns CDR1 LNHDA and CDR2 SQIVND (reference sequence). The CDR3 DNA reads as TGTGCCAGTAGCTCCAGACTGCTCCAGGGAAGGACTGAAGCTTTCTTT. This encodes CASSSRLLQGRTEAFF.

Concerning this clone itself: The same CDR3 can be traced to other DNA sequences in this sample. The chain uses TRBV2 and TRBJ2-3; D unresolved. The CDR3 consists of 11 residues. Germline V lookup: CDR1 SNHLY, CDR2 FYNNEI. The V end lost 6 bases, the J end lost 2 bases, and 3 bases lay between the germline ends. CDR3 residues: CASSYTDTQYF. CDR3 bases: TGTGCCAGCAGCTACACAGATACGCAGTATTTT.